The rows below give T cell receptor beta chains drawn from one sample of a study of molecular identifiers for immune sequencing clone quantification. Each CDR3 protein is one row after TCRdb ran MiXCR on the PCR reads. The sample has around 86,000 distinct CDR3 sequences, over 15% seen once. The material sequenced was naive CD8+ T cells from blood, with Jurkat cell RNA spiked in. The receptors come from a human donor in good health. Some libraries in this study had Jurkat cell RNA spiked in. The CDR3 runs from the conserved cysteine through the conserved F or W. Fields, in order: J gene, V gene, clone size, D gene, CDR3 DNA, CDR3 protein. D genes are given only for firm matches. Expanded clones are given a class, and other clones once, few, many or no size at all.

TRBJ2-7 TRBV14 many TRBD1 TGTGCCAGCAGCCAGACGGGACAGGGGTTTGACGAGCAGTACTTC CASSQTGQGFDEQYF
TRBJ2-1 TRBV7-6 - TRBD1 TGTGCCAGCAGCCTCGGGACAGCTCCCTACAATGAGCAGTTCTTC CASSLGTAPYNEQFF
TRBJ2-7 TRBV2 few - TGTGCCAGCAGTGGCCAGACAGGCTCGGCCGAGCAGTACTTC CASSGQTGSAEQYF
TRBJ2-1 TRBV27 - - TGTGCCAACAGTTTAGATTATAGGGGCTACAATGAGCAGTTCTTC CANSLDYRGYNEQFF
TRBJ2-7 TRBV2 many TRBD2 TGTGCCAGCAGTGAAGCGCGGGGCGGGGGGGCCTACGAGCAGTACTTC CASSEARGGGAYEQYF
TRBJ2-7 TRBV29-1 many TRBD2 TGCAGCGTCTGGACTAGCGGGATCGAGCAGTACTTC CSVWTSGIEQYF
TRBJ2-3 TRBV19 many - TGTGCCAGTAGTAATGGGGGCCTAGATACGCAGTATTTT CASSNGGLDTQYF
TRBJ2-3 TRBV7-2 few - TGTGCCAGCAGCTTAGCCCTAACCTCTGGGTCGAAACATTCAGCGGGCGCTAGCACAGATACGCAGTATTTT CASSLALTSGSKHSAGASTDTQYF
TRBJ1-2 TRBV20-1 few - TGCAGTGCTAGAGATCGGGTAGGGTTCAACTATGGCTACACCTTC CSARDRVGFNYGYTF
TRBJ2-1 TRBV19 - - TGTGCCGGTAGTATTGCGGGGTACAATGAGCAGTTCTTC CAGSIAGYNEQFF
TRBJ2-7 TRBV14 few - TGTGCCAGCAGCCCCGATAATAGGAGCGTTTTGGCGCAGTACTTC CASSPDNRSVLAQYF
TRBJ2-3 TRBV7-6 many - TGTGCCAGCAGCTTAATGGGGGGACCCACAGATACGCAGTATTTT CASSLMGGPTDTQYF
TRBJ2-7 TRBV27 many - TGTGCCAGTCAGTTTAGGTTCGCGGGGCCAACCTCCTACGAGCAGTACTTC CASQFRFAGPTSYEQYF
TRBJ1-1 TRBV6-5 many - TGTGCCAGCAGTCTCATCAGAACCATGAACACTGAAGCTTTCTTT CASSLIRTMNTEAFF
TRBJ2-4 TRBV19 many - TGTGCCAGTAGTATCGGAGTCAGGGGGGTGGACATTCAGTACTTC CASSIGVRGVDIQYF
TRBJ1-5 TRBV19 many - TGTGCCAGTAGTATCTCGCGGCGGGGCAATCAGCCCCAGCATTTT CASSISRRGNQPQHF
TRBJ1-1 TRBV4-3 many TRBD1 TGCGCCAGCAGCCCGACAAGGGGGCGTGGGACTGAAGCTTTCTTT CASSPTRGRGTEAFF
TRBJ1-1 TRBV25-1 many TRBD1 TGTGCCAGCAGTGCCTGGACAGGGGTTGAAGCTTTCTTT CASSAWTGVEAFF
TRBJ2-3 TRBV24-1 - - TGTGCCACCAGTGAAACCGCAGATACGCAGTATTTT CATSETADTQYF
TRBJ2-5 TRBV4-2 many TRBD2 TGTGCCAGCAGCCAAGACCCGGGACTAGCGGGATCTCTCCGCTCGGGGGCCCAGTACTTC CASSQDPGLAGSLRSGAQYF
TRBJ2-3 TRBV7-8 many - TGTGCCAGCAGTCCCGGAGGGGGGGGCACAGATACGCAGTATTTT CASSPGGGGTDTQYF
TRBJ2-7 TRBV29-1 many TRBD2 TGCAGCGTATTTGGACTAGCGGGAGGAAGAGGCGAGCAGTACTTC CSVFGLAGGRGEQYF
TRBJ2-7 TRBV20-1 many TRBD2 TGCAGTGCTAGAGATCTCGGGAGGAGTACCGGCGAGCAGTACTTC CSARDLGRSTGEQYF
TRBJ1-1 TRBV19 many - TGTGCCAGTACCCAGGACAGAATGAACACTGAAGCTTTCTTT CASTQDRMNTEAFF
TRBJ2-2 TRBV29-1 many TRBD2 TGCAGCGCTACTAGCGGGAGTTTCCGGGAGCTGTTTTTT CSATSGSFRELFF
TRBJ2-1 TRBV4-1 many - TGCGCCAGCAGCCCGACAGAATACAATGAGCAGTTCTTC CASSPTEYNEQFF
TRBJ2-7 TRBV30 many TRBD1 TGTGCCTGGGAGACAGGGGGCTCCTACGAGCAGTACTTC CAWETGGSYEQYF
TRBJ2-3 TRBV19 many TRBD2 TGTGCCAGTAGTGTCGGACTAGCGGGGAGCACAGATACGCAGTATTTT CASSVGLAGSTDTQYF
TRBJ2-2 TRBV4-3 many - TGCGCCAGCCAACATAACACCGGGGAGCTGTTTTTT CASQHNTGELFF
TRBJ1-2 TRBV3-1 many - TGTGCCAGCAGCCCCCCCCGCGGAGCGGGGGGCTACACCTTC CASSPPRGAGGYTF